The table lists the clone carrying this T cell receptor (beta chain) with many counts. The data are from a study of patients and donors after allogeneic stem cell transplantation. TCRdb fed the RT-PCR reads into MiXCR, producing one record per CDR3 protein. Of 400,000 to 450,000 distinct CDR3 sequences listed, around 16% are singletons. V was clipped by 0 bases and J by 10 bases, with 19 bases between them. Germline V CDR1 and CDR2: MGHDK, SYGVNS. CDR3 length: 15 amino acids. Material for sequencing was blood, either unsorted or a sorted T cell fraction (not recorded which). V and J are TRBV25-1 and TRBJ2-7; D is perhaps TRBD2 (7 bases). The receptor was isolated from a human donor who was either an allogeneic HSCT recipient or a stem cell or donor lymphocyte infusion donor (not recorded which). It is not recorded whose cells these are; they may come from a transplant donor. CDR3 sequence (DNA): TGTGCCAGCAGTGAATATAGGGGGGGGGCCGAGGCACAGTACTTC. Its translation: CASSEYRGGAEAQYF.